One and the same sample provided the 25 T cell receptor beta chains below, sequenced in a study of T cell changes during pregnancy in multiple sclerosis. The assay was immunoSEQ multiplex PCR, and TCRdb's table has in-frame clones only and misses some. The data contain around 45,000 clones, just under 95% of them singletons. The starting material was CD4+ T cells from peripheral blood mononuclear cells, obtained in the third trimester of pregnancy. These receptors all come from a female donor with multiple sclerosis, enrolled in a pregnancy study.

The chain employs TRBV5-1 and TRBJ2-2; 12 bases line up with TRBD2. The CDR3 has 15 residues. The V gene's germline CDR1 is SGHRS and CDR2 YFSETQ. The J segment lost 4 bases and the V segment lost 2 bases, leaving 0 bases of the junction unmatched. The CDR3 DNA sequence: TGCGCCAGCAGCTTACTAGCGGGAGGCACCGGGGAGCTGTTTTTT. This encodes CASSLLAGGTGELFF.

In this sample, this clone turned up once. The rearrangement links TRBV4-3 to TRBJ2-1; TRBD2 aligns across 8 bases. Germline-derived CDR1 and CDR2 are LGHNA and YSLEER. The CDR3 is made up of 15 amino acids. The V and J ends lost 0 bases and 6 bases, in that order; junction bases with no gene match: 4. CDR3 protein: CASSQEGTSANEQFF. The CDR3 DNA reads TGCGCCAGCAGCCAAGAGGGGACTAGTGCCAATGAGCAGTTCTTC.

The chain has TRBV28 and TRBJ2-2, with 12 nucleotides matching TRBD2. The CDR3 sequence is 20 residues long. Germline CDR1 MDHEN, CDR2 SYDVKM. The ends lost 0 bases at V and 4 bases at J; junction bases unmatched: 12. For the CDR3, the DNA is TGTGCCAGCAGTTTATGGAAGGCTAGCGGGAGGGCCCCGGTCACCGGGGAGCTGTTTTTT. Translation gives CASSLWKASGRAPVTGELFF.

The rearrangement joins TRBV7-9 to TRBJ2-7; 7 bases agree with TRBD2. CDR3 length equals 14 residues. V shed 8 bases and J 4 bases; nucleotides not matched to a gene: 11. The germline CDR1 and CDR2 sequences are SEHNR and FQNEAQ (reference sequence). CDR3 amino acids: CASGQAGSRYEQYF. DNA of the CDR3: TGTGCCAGCGGGCAAGCGGGGTCCCGATACGAGCAGTACTTC. Full variable domain (missing parts from reference TRBV7-9 and TRBJ2-7): DTGVSQNPRHKITKRGQNVTFRCDPISEHNRLYWYRQTLGQGPEFLTYFQNEAQLEKSRLLSDRFSAERPKGSFSTLEIQRTEQGDSAMYLCASGQAGSRYEQYFGPGTRLTVT.

V gene TRBV6-6 combines with J gene TRBJ2-7, with 8 bases that match TRBD2. Germline V gene lookup returns CDR1 MNHNY and CDR2 SVGAGI (reference sequence). J gave up 6 bases and V 2 bases, and 9 bases lay outside the gene matches. CDR3 size: 15 residues. CDR3 sequence reads: CASSYEREYKSEQYF. CDR3 nucleotide sequence: TGTGCCAGCAGTTACGAGCGGGAGTACAAGAGCGAGCAGTACTTC.

J is TRBJ2-6 and V is TRBV4-1; the D gene is possibly TRBD1 (5 bases). Germline V gene sequence: CDR1 MGHRA, CDR2 YSYEKL. This CDR3 spans 18 amino acids. Between the trimmed V and J ends, which lost 2 bases and 0 bases, there was a span of 14 bases. CDR3 in DNA: TGCGCCAGCAGCCAATCGGACATGGGTTTCTCTGGGGCCAACGTCCTGACTTTC. It codes for CASSQSDMGFSGANVLTF.

V gene TRBV2 combines with J gene TRBJ2-5; perhaps TRBD2 as D (5 bases). The CDR3 extends over 16 amino acids. The germline V gene encodes CDR1 SNHLY and CDR2 FYNNEI. Trimming cost V 7 bases and J 5 bases, with 23 bases left between them. The CDR3 nucleotides read TGTGCCAGCAACTTGGAAGAGGGCCCCTTGGTGGAGACCCAGTACTTC. It yields the protein CASNLEEGPLVETQYF. Drawing the rest from reference TRBV2 and TRBJ2-5, the complete variable domain is EPEVTQTPSHQVTQMGQEVILRCVPISNHLYFYWYRQILGQKVEFLVSFYNNEISEKSEIFDDQFSVERPDGSNFTLKIRSTKLEDSAMYFCASNLEEGPLVETQYFGPGTRLLVL.

The chain joins TRBV4-2 to TRBJ2-7; the match to TRBD2 covers 10 bases. Germline V gene lookup returns CDR1 LGHNA and CDR2 YNFKEQ. The CDR3 loop spans 15 amino acids. V was clipped by 0 bases and J by 3 bases; unmatched bases: 2. The CDR3 DNA reads TGTGCCAGCAGCCAAGATCTAGCGGGAGTCTACGAGCAGTACTTC. It yields the protein CASSQDLAGVYEQYF.

The V and J genes are TRBV30 and TRBJ1-2; 9 bases align to TRBD1. The V gene's germline CDR1 is GTSNPN and CDR2 SVGIG (reference sequence). V shed 1 base, J shed 8 bases, and the junction held 5 bases outside the gene matches. This CDR3 region has 13 residues. The CDR3: CAWSATGGWGYTF. CDR3 coding DNA: TGTGCCTGGAGTGCGACAGGGGGATGGGGCTACACCTTC.

J is TRBJ2-3 and V is TRBV2; 10 bases map to TRBD2. The V segment lost 8 bases and the J segment 2 bases; nucleotides outside the gene matches: 10. The CDR3 loop spans 16 amino acids. Looked up from germline, CDR1 is SNHLY and CDR2 is FYNNEI. Here the CDR3 DNA reads TGTGCCAGCCGCCCAAGGCTAGCGGGAGTCACAGATACGCAGTATTTT. As protein: CASRPRLAGVTDTQYF.

The V and J genes are TRBV5-1 and TRBJ2-1, with a tentative D call TRBD2 (6 bases). Germline V gives CDR1 SGHRS, CDR2 YFSETQ. V lost 0 bases, J lost 4 bases, and 11 bases lay in between. The CDR3 runs 15 residues. CDR3 nucleotide sequence: TGCGCCAGCAGCTTGGAAGCGGGTTCATACAATGAGCAGTTCTTC. This translates into CASSLEAGSYNEQFF.

V and J are TRBV11-3 and TRBJ2-2; TRBD2 aligns across 8 bases. J gave up 4 bases and V 3 bases, and 7 bases lay outside the gene matches. Germline V lookup: CDR1 SGHNT, CDR2 YENEEA. This CDR3 spans 16 amino acids. CDR3 in amino acids: CASSFRSGSSTGELFF. The DNA for the CDR3 is TGTGCCAGCAGCTTCAGGAGCGGGAGTAGCACCGGGGAGCTGTTTTTT.

This chain connects TRBV5-6 to TRBJ2-6; 8 bases line up with TRBD2. The V gene end was trimmed by 2 bases and the J gene end by 0 bases; junction bases not matched to a gene: 7. The germline V gene has CDR1 SGHDT and CDR2 YYEEEE. This CDR3 has 18 residues. The CDR3 nucleotides read TGTGCCAGCAGCTTTCTGCTAGCGGGCGGCTCTGGGGCCAACGTCCTGACTTTC. Encoded protein: CASSFLLAGGSGANVLTF. Full variable domain (rest looked up from reference TRBV5-6 and TRBJ2-6): DAGVTQSPTHLIKTRGQQVTLRCSPKSGHDTVSWYQQALGQGPQFIFQYYEEEERQRGNFPDRFSGHQFPNYSSELNVNALLLGDSALYLCASSFLLAGGSGANVLTFGAGSRLTVL.

In its sample, this clone was seen once. This chain uses TRBV28 with TRBJ2-1, with D perhaps TRBD2 (5 bases). The length of the CDR3 is 14 residues. Trimming stripped 7 bases from V and 10 bases from J, with 20 bases between. In germline, CDR1 is MDHEN, CDR2 SYDVKM. DNA of the CDR3: TGTGCCAGCAATATTCGTCTTCGGGGTGTCGAGCAGTTCTTC. Its protein product is CASNIRLRGVEQFF.

The chain combines TRBV7-9 with TRBJ1-2, with D uncertain. CDR3 length: 16 amino acids. Germline V gives CDR1 SEHNR, CDR2 FQNEAQ (reference sequence). V was shortened by 4 bases and J by 4 bases, with 19 bases between the two germline ends. CDR3 bases: TGTGCCAGCAGCTCGACTTTTATGAGGGCTGGCTATGGCTACACCTTC. Its protein is CASSSTFMRAGYGYTF.

The rearrangement uses TRBV27 and TRBJ2-7; 13 positions agree with TRBD2. CDR1 is MNHEY, CDR2 SMNVEV, per germline (reference sequence). With V trimmed by 5 bases and J by 7 bases, 8 bases remained unmatched. The CDR3 contains 15 residues. Here the CDR3 reads CASSPRGTSGIEQYF. CDR3 DNA sequence: TGTGCCAGCAGTCCAAGAGGGACTAGCGGGATTGAGCAGTACTTC.

This clone was observed a handful of times. CDR3 in amino acids: CATTGSNTEAFF. The CDR3 DNA sequence: TGTGCCACGACAGGATCGAACACTGAAGCTTTCTTT. The chain is built from TRBV19 and TRBJ1-1; D perhaps matches TRBD1 (6 bases). Germline lookup yields CDR1 LNHDA and CDR2 SQIVND (reference sequence). V lost 10 bases to trimming and J lost 1 base, with 10 bases between them. The length of the CDR3 is 12 residues.

The chain combines TRBV28 with TRBJ1-6; tentatively, D is TRBD1 (6 bases). This CDR3 has 14 amino acids. Germline V lookup: CDR1 MDHEN, CDR2 SYDVKM. Trimming shortened V by 2 bases and J by 9 bases, and 11 bases separated the two germline ends. The CDR3 sequence is CASSLPTGSSPLHF. The CDR3 DNA reads as TGTGCCAGCAGTTTACCCACAGGGAGTTCACCCCTCCACTTT.

This rearrangement joins TRBV18 to TRBJ2-7; D remains unclear. Germline CDR1 KGHSH, CDR2 LQKENI. CDR3 length equals 14 residues. Trimming pared 2 bases from V and 2 bases from J, leaving 10 bases between. Written as DNA, the CDR3 is TGTGCCAGCTCACCAAAGACTGGCCCCTACGAGCAGTACTTC. As protein: CASSPKTGPYEQYF. Using reference TRBV18 and TRBJ2-7 for the parts outside the CDR3, the full variable domain is NAGVMQNPRHLVRRRGQEARLRCSPMKGHSHVYWYRQLPEEGLKFMVYLQKENIIDESGMPKERFSAEFPKEGPSILRIQQVVRGDSAAYFCASSPKTGPYEQYFGPGTRLTVT.

The chain uses TRBV18 and TRBJ2-3; 10 bases align to TRBD2. This CDR3 comprises 15 residues. The junction had 3 bases not matched to a gene; V was cut back by 3 bases and J by 3 bases. Germline V lookup: CDR1 KGHSH, CDR2 LQKENI. CDR3 bases: TGTGCCAGCTCACCCAGCGGGAGGGGTACAGATACGCAGTATTTT. It is translated as CASSPSGRGTDTQYF.

This clone was recorded a few times. The genes are TRBV2 and TRBJ1-1; TRBD1 is a possible D gene (6 bases). The CDR3 spans 15 residues. Trimming stripped 4 bases from V and 6 bases from J, with 18 bases between. The V gene's germline CDR1 is SNHLY and CDR2 FYNNEI. The CDR3 here is CASSAGGAVRAEAFF. The CDR3 DNA sequence: TGTGCCAGCAGTGCGGGGGGCGCGGTAAGGGCTGAAGCTTTCTTT.

This clone has a single count. The chain uses TRBV13 and TRBJ2-1, with D tentatively TRBD2 (6 bases). V lost 5 bases and J 8 bases, leaving 16 bases between the germline ends. Germline assignment: CDR1 PRHDT and CDR2 FYEKMQ (reference sequence). This CDR3 has 14 residues. Here the CDR3 DNA reads TGTGCCAGCAGCATCCGGGACTTTAACGATGAGCAGTTCTTC. Protein: CASSIRDFNDEQFF.

V is TRBV7-8 and J is TRBJ2-4, with 8 positions matching TRBD2. Germline CDR1 and CDR2: SGHVS and FQNEAQ. This CDR3 spans 16 amino acids. J was trimmed by 9 bases and V by 5 bases; bases with no gene match: 15. The CDR3, as DNA: TGTGCCAGCAGCCCTACCTCGGCTAGCGGGCGGGGCATTCAGTACTTC. Amino acids: CASSPTSASGRGIQYF.

In DNA, the CDR3 is TGCGCCAGCAGTTACCTACGACAGGGGGATCGCGATGAGCAGTTCTTC. This codes for CASSYLRQGDRDEQFF. This chain links TRBV5-1 with TRBJ2-1; 9 positions match TRBD1. The CDR3 spans 16 residues. The germline V gene encodes CDR1 SGHRS and CDR2 YFSETQ. V lost 5 bases and J lost 8; bases outside the gene matches: 14.

This sequence joins TRBV7-9 and TRBJ2-7; 7 positions agree with TRBD2. The junction had 10 bases not matched to a gene; V was cut back by 5 bases and J by 3 bases. CDR1 SEHNR and CDR2 FQNEAQ come from the germline V gene (reference sequence). The CDR3 sequence is 15 residues long. This CDR3 is CASSRNTQRGYEQYF. Written as DNA, the CDR3 is TGTGCCAGCAGCCGCAATACCCAGCGGGGCTACGAGCAGTACTTC.